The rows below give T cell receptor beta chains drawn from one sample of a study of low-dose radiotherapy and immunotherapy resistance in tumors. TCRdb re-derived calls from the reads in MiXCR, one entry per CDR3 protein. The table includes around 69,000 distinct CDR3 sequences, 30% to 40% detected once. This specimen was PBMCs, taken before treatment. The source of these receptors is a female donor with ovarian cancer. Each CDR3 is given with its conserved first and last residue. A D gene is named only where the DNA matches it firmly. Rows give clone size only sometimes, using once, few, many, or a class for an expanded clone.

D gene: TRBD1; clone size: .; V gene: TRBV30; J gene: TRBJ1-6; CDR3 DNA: TGTGCCTGGGCCGCCTTGACAGGGGGCTCTTCACCCCTCCACTTT; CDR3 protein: CAWAALTGGSSPLHF
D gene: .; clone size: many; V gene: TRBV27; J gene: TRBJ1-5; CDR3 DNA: TGTGCCAGCAGTTTATCGCACACCAATCAGCCCCAGCATTTT; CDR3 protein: CASSLSHTNQPQHF
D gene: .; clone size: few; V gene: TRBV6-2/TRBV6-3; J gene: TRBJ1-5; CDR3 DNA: TGTGCCAGCAGTTCCAGTGCGCCCCAGCATTTT; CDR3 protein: CASSSSAPQHF
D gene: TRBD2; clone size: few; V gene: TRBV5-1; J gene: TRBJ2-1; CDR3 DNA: TGCGCCAGCAGCATTAGCGGGGCCTCCTACAATGAGCAGTTCTTC; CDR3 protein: CASSISGASYNEQFF
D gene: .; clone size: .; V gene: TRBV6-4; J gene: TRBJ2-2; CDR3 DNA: TGTGCCAGCAGTGACTCCGGGGAGACCGGGGAGCTGTTTTTT; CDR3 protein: CASSDSGETGELFF
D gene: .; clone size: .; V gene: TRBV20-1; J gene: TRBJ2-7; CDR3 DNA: TGCAGTGCCATCAAAGTCTCGAGCTCCTACGAGCAGTACTTC; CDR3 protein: CSAIKVSSSYEQYF
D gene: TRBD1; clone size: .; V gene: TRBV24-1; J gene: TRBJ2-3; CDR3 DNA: TGTGCCACCAGTGACCCCCGACAGGGCTCCACAGATACGCAGTATTTT; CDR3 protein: CATSDPRQGSTDTQYF
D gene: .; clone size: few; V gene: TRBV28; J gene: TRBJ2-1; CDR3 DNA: TGTGCCACCCGGGCAGCTTACAATGAGCAGTTCTTC; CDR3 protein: CATRAAYNEQFF
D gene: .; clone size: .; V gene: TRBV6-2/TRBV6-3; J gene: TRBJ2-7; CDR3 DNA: TGTGCCAGCAGTTTACGACCGGACGAGCAGTACTTC; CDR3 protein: CASSLRPDEQYF
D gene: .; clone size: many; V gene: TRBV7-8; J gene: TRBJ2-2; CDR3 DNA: TGTGCCAGCAGCCCCTCAAACAGGGCCGGGGAGCTGTTTTTT; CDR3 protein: CASSPSNRAGELFF
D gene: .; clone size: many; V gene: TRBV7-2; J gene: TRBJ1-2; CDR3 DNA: TGTGCCAGCAGCTTAGCGCCAAGAACGGGATATGGCTACACCTTC; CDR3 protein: CASSLAPRTGYGYTF
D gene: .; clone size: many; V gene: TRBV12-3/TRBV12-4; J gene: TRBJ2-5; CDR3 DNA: TGTGCCAGCAGTTTAGCGGGCGGCGGCCAAGAGACCCAGTACTTC; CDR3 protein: CASSLAGGGQETQYF
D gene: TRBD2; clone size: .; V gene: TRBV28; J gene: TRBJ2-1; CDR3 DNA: TGTGCCAGCAGTTTAGTCAGCGGGGGGGCCTACAATGAGCAGTTCTTC; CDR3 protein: CASSLVSGGAYNEQFF
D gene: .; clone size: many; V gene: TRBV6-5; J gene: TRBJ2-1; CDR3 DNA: TGTGCCAGCAGTCCACCTTTGGTGGGGACCAATGAGCAGTTCTTC; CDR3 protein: CASSPPLVGTNEQFF
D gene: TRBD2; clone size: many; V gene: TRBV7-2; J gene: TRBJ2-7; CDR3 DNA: TGTGCCAGCAGCGAGGGGGCAGGAGCGGGAGGCTACGAGCAGTACTTC; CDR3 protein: CASSEGAGAGGYEQYF
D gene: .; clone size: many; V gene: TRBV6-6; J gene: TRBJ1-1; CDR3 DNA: TGTGCCAGCTACAGTGCGTTCCCTGAGTACACTGAAGCTTTCTTT; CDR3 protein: CASYSAFPEYTEAFF
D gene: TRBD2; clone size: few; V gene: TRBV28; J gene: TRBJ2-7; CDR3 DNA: TGTGCCAGCATCGGGCCTCATAGCGGGAGGGCCCCCTACGAGCAGTACTTC; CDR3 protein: CASIGPHSGRAPYEQYF
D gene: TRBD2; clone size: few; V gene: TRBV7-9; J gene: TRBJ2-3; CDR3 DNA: TGTGCCAGCAGCTTTGAAAGCGGGACCGCCACAGATACGCAGTATTTT; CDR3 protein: CASSFESGTATDTQYF
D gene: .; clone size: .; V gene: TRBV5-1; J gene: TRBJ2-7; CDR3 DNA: TGCGCCAGCAGCTTGGAGAAGGGGCTTTACGAGCAGTACTTC; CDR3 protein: CASSLEKGLYEQYF
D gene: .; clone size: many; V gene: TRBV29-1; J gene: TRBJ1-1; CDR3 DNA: TGCAGCGCCGGATATGCAATGAACACTGAAGCTTTCTTT; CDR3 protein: CSAGYAMNTEAFF
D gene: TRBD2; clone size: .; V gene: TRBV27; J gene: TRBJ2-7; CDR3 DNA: TGTGCCAGCAGTTTGGGCGGGAGGGACGAGCAGTACTTC; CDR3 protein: CASSLGGRDEQYF
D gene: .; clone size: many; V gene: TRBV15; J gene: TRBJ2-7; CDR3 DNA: TGTGCCACCAGCAGAGGAACCAGCTCCTACGAGCAGTACTTC; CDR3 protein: CATSRGTSSYEQYF
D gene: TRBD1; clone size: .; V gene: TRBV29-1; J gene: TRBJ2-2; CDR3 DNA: TGCAGCGTCAGACAGGGCGCCGGGGAGCTGTTTTTT; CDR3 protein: CSVRQGAGELFF
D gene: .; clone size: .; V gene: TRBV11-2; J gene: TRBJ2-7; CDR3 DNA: TGTGCCAGCAGCTTAGGCCGGGGGCTCGACTACGAGCAGTACTTC; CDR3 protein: CASSLGRGLDYEQYF
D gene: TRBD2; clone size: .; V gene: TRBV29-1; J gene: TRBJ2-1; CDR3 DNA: TGCAGCGTTGGGAGGACTAGCGGGGTTCAAGGTGAGCAGTTCTTC; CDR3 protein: CSVGRTSGVQGEQFF
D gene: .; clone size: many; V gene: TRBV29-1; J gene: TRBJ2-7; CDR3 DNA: TGCAGCGTTCTCCGGGACGGAAACTACGAGCAGTACTTC; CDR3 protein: CSVLRDGNYEQYF
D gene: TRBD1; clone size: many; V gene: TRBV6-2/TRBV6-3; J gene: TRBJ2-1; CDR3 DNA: TGTGCCAGCAGTTACAATCTGGAAGCCCTCCGGGGACAGGGGGTATACAATGAGCAGTTCTTC; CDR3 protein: CASSYNLEALRGQGVYNEQFF
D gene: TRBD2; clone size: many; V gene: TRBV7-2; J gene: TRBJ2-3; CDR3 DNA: TGTGCCAGCAGCTTAGCTTCGGGGGGATTCTCAGATACGCAGTATTTT; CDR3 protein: CASSLASGGFSDTQYF
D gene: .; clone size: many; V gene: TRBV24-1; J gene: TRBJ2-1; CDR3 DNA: TGTGCCACCGCGGGGTCGGGGCGAGGTGAGCAGTTCTTC; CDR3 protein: CATAGSGRGEQFF
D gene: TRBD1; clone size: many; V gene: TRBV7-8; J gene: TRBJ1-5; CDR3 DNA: TGTGCCAGCAGCTCCGCAGGGGTGGGACAGGAGAAACAGCCCCAGCATTTT; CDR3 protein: CASSSAGVGQEKQPQHF
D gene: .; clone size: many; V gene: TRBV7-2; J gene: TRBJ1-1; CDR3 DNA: TGTGCCAGCAGCTTAGTAGGAATGACTGAAGCTTTCTTT; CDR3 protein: CASSLVGMTEAFF
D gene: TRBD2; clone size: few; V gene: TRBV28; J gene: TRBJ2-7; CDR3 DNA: TGTGCCAGCAGGGCGGGGGGCCTCTACGAGCAGTACTTC; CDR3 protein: CASRAGGLYEQYF
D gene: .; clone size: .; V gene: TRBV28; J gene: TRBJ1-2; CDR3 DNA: TGTGCCAGCAGTTTATCCCCGGCAGGGGAGTTCCCTAACTATGGCTACACCTTC; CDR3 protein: CASSLSPAGEFPNYGYTF
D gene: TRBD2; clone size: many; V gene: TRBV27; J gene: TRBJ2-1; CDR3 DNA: TGTGCCAGCAGTCTGTGGACTAGCGGAGTGGAGAGCTCCTACAATGAGCAGTTCTTC; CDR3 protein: CASSLWTSGVESSYNEQFF
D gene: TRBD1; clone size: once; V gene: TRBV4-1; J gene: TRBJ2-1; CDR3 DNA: TGCGCCAGCAGCCAAGATTTTGCCGGGACAGGATTAATTGAGCAGTTCTTC; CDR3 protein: CASSQDFAGTGLIEQFF
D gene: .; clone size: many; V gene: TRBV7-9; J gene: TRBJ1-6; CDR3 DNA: TGTGCCAGCAGCGAACAGGGTCTGGATTCACCCCTCCACTTT; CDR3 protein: CASSEQGLDSPLHF
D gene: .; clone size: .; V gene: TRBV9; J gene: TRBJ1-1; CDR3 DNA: TGTGCCAGCAGCCCAAACCTGAACACTGAAGCTTTCTTT; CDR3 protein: CASSPNLNTEAFF
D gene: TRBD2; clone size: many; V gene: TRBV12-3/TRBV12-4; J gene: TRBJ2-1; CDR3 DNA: TGTGCCAGCAGTTTAGTAGGCGGGGGTTGGGTCTTC; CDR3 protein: CASSLVGGGWVF
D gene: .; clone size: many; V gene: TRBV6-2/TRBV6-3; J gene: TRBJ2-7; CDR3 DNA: TGTGCCAGCAGTAACTCCCCGGGACGCAGTAATGCCTACGAGCAGTACTTC; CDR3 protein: CASSNSPGRSNAYEQYF
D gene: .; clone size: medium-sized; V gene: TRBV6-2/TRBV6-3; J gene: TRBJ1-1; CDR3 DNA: TGTGCCAGCAATCCCTTCCAAGACAGACCTGAAGCTTTCTTT; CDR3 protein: CASNPFQDRPEAFF
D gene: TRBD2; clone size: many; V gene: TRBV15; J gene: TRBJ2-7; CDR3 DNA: TGTGCCACCAGCGGTGGGGGGGACCTCTACGAGCAGTACTTC; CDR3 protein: CATSGGGDLYEQYF
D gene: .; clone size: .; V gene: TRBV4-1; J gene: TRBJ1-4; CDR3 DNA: TGCGCCAGCAGTTTTGGGGCGACCTCGGGTGAAAAACTGTTTTTT; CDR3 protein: CASSFGATSGEKLFF